What follows are 24 T cell receptor beta chains derived from one specimen sequenced in a study of OX40 agonist ivuxolimab in advanced cancers. The repertoire was sequenced with immunoSEQ multiplex PCR; TCRdb's copy has only in-frame clones and lacks some. The sample lists 80,000 to 85,000 clones; around 84% were seen once. Material: CD4+ or CD8+ T cells sorted from blood, obtained in a trial of the OX40 agonist ivuxolimab. The receptors shown here come from an adult with an advanced solid tumor such as melanoma, head and neck, liver or kidney cancer.

This chain connects TRBV30 to TRBJ2-4; maybe TRBD2 (5 bases). This CDR3 region has 14 residues. Trimming pared 4 bases from V and 0 bases from J, leaving 10 bases between. Germline CDR1 is GTSNPN and CDR2 is SVGIG (reference sequence). CDR3 residues: CAWTHGVAKNIQYF. In DNA form, the CDR3 reads TGTGCCTGGACGCACGGGGTAGCCAAAAACATTCAGTACTTC. Together with reference TRBV30 and TRBJ2-4, the CDR3 gives the full variable domain: SQTIHQWPATLVQPVGSPLSLECTVEGTSNPNLYWYRQAAGRGLQLLFYSVGIGQISSEVPQNLSASRPQDRQFILSSKKLLLSDSGFYLCAWTHGVAKNIQYFGAGTRLSVL.

CDR3 sequence: CAISPQNTEAFF. The CDR3 nucleotides are TGTGCCATTTCGCCCCAGAACACTGAAGCTTTCTTT. The J gene is TRBJ1-1, the V gene TRBV6-1; the D is unclear. This CDR3 is built from 12 residues. Trimming removed 10 bases at V and 1 base at J, with 10 bases between. The germline CDR1 and CDR2 sequences are MNHNS and SASEGT.

The J gene is TRBJ2-7, the V gene TRBV28, with TRBD2 identical over 7 bases. The CDR3 consists of 14 residues. Germline-derived CDR1 and CDR2 are MDHEN and SYDVKM. The V and J ends lost 3 bases and 2 bases, in that order; junction bases with no gene match: 4. As DNA, the CDR3 is TGTGCCAGCAGTTTTGAGCGGGATGCCTACGAGCAGTACTTC. Its protein product is CASSFERDAYEQYF.

The chain carries TRBV28 and TRBJ2-3; maybe TRBD1 (5 bases). The CDR3 contains 14 residues. Germline CDR1 is MDHEN and CDR2 is SYDVKM. The V gene lost 8 bases and the J gene lost 8 bases, with 20 bases spanning the gap. Here the CDR3 DNA reads TGTGCCAGCCAGGATCGTGGGGTGGGGCTTACGCAGTATTTT. It specifies CASQDRGVGLTQYF.

V is TRBV7-2 and J is TRBJ2-3, with 12 positions matching TRBD2. CDR3 length equals 19 residues. Germline trimming cut 5 bases from V and 2 bases from J; bases unmatched to any gene: 14. Germline V gives CDR1 SGHTA, CDR2 FQGNSA. The CDR3 sequence is CASSPATSGSVLVTDTQYF. In DNA, the CDR3 is TGTGCCAGCAGCCCCGCGACTAGCGGGAGTGTCCTGGTCACAGATACGCAGTATTTT.

The V and J genes are TRBV7-2 and TRBJ2-2; D is unclear. V lost 1 base and J 8 bases, leaving 17 bases between the germline ends. The length of the CDR3 is 16 residues. Per the germline V gene, CDR1 is SGHTA and CDR2 is FQGNSA. CDR3 loop: CASSLGASTLQGELFF. CDR3 DNA: TGTGCCAGCAGCTTAGGGGCCTCGACCCTACAAGGGGAGCTGTTTTTT.

The chain has TRBV27 and TRBJ2-2; D gene unclear. The germline V gene encodes CDR1 MNHEY and CDR2 SMNVEV (reference sequence). Deletions cut 6 bases from V and 5 bases from J, with 10 bases between. The length of the CDR3 is 13 residues. CDR3 DNA: TGTGCCAGCAGCCGGACGGAGACCGGGGAGCTGTTTTTT. Protein product: CASSRTETGELFF.

The chain recombines TRBV6-5 with TRBJ2-1; 7 bases agree with TRBD1. This CDR3 has 13 amino acids. CDR1 MNHEY and CDR2 SVGAGI come from the germline V gene. After removal of 8 bases from V and 8 bases from J, the junction contained 9 bases not matched to a gene. The CDR3 sequence: CASDGGQADEQFF. The DNA for the CDR3 is TGTGCCAGCGACGGTGGACAGGCGGATGAGCAGTTCTTC.

The chain carries TRBV14 and TRBJ2-2; D not resolved. V lost 5 bases and J lost 6, with 13 bases in between. Germline values: CDR1 SGHDN, CDR2 FVKESK. The CDR3 consists of 14 residues. CDR3 protein: CASSIRPPPGELFF. CDR3 sequence (DNA): TGTGCCAGCAGCATCCGGCCACCCCCCGGGGAGCTGTTTTTT.

The J gene is TRBJ2-2, the V gene TRBV27; D might be TRBD1 or TRBD2, each matching 5 bases. CDR3 length equals 15 residues. In germline, CDR1 is MNHEY, CDR2 SMNVEV (reference sequence). V shed 5 bases and J shed 2 bases, with 12 bases lying between them. CDR3 sequence reads: CASSPWGINTGELFF. CDR3 bases: TGTGCCAGCAGTCCCTGGGGGATCAACACCGGGGAGCTGTTTTTT.

This sequence joins TRBV19 and TRBJ1-2; D is perhaps TRBD1 (6 bases). The CDR3 is 18 amino acids. Germline-derived CDR1 and CDR2 are LNHDA and SQIVND (reference sequence). The V end was cut by 3 bases, the J end by 1 base, with 21 bases between. CDR3 nucleotides: TGTGCCAGTAGTATCCCAGGGGTCGCCGCAAAGGATAACTATGGCTACACCTTC. It encodes CASSIPGVAAKDNYGYTF.

This clone was seen just once. The V gene is TRBV19, the J gene TRBJ2-2, with 8 bases lining up with TRBD1. The CDR3 is made up of 18 amino acids. The V gene end was trimmed by 9 bases and the J gene end by 2 bases; junction bases not matched to a gene: 17. Germline V gene data show CDR1 as LNHDA and CDR2 as SQIVND (reference sequence). This chain's CDR3 is CASHNSGQGLDNTGELFF. The CDR3 nucleotides read TGTGCCAGCCATAATTCCGGACAGGGTTTAGACAACACCGGGGAGCTGTTTTTT.

J is TRBJ2-5 and V is TRBV4-1; TRBD1 aligns across 9 bases. The V gene's germline CDR1 is MGHRA and CDR2 YSYEKL. The CDR3 is 16 amino acids. V was pared by 0 bases and J by 5 bases, with 7 bases of the junction left unmatched. The CDR3 DNA reads as TGCGCCAGCAGCCAAGATGTGGGACAGGGTCGGGAGACCCAGTACTTC. Translating it yields CASSQDVGQGRETQYF.

Remarks on this clone: The same CDR3 can be traced to other DNA sequences in this sample. The chain combines TRBV9 with TRBJ2-7, with D tentatively TRBD2 (5 bases). Germline V CDR1 and CDR2: SGDLS, YYNGEE. This CDR3 spans 13 amino acids. V was trimmed by 4 bases and J by 5 bases, leaving 13 bases between them. In nucleotides, the CDR3 is TGTGCCAGCAGCCCGCGGACCGGGGACGAGCAGTACTTC. Translated: CASSPRTGDEQYF. Variable domain in full (rest from reference TRBV9 and TRBJ2-7): DSGVTQTPKHLITATGQRVTLRCSPRSGDLSVYWYQQSLDQGLQFLIQYYNGEERAKGNILERFSAQQFPDLHSELNLSSLELGDSALYFCASSPRTGDEQYFGPGTRLTVT.

The chain combines TRBV19 with TRBJ2-2; 8 bases are a match to TRBD1. The CDR3 is 14 residues long. The V gene's germline CDR1 is LNHDA and CDR2 SQIVND (reference sequence). With V trimmed by 9 bases and J by 0 bases, 3 bases remained unmatched. CDR3 DNA: TGTGCCAGCAGGGACAGGCCGAACACCGGGGAGCTGTTTTTT. Translating gives CASRDRPNTGELFF.

This clone was observed a handful of times. The gene calls are TRBV4-2 and TRBJ2-3, with 12 bases fitting TRBD2. This CDR3 is built from 20 residues. Looked up from germline, CDR1 is LGHNA and CDR2 is YNFKEQ. V was pared by 0 bases and J by 4 bases, with 14 bases of the junction left unmatched. This chain's CDR3 is CASSQESTSGRSLGADTQYF. In DNA, the CDR3 is TGTGCCAGCAGCCAAGAGAGTACTAGCGGGAGGAGTTTAGGGGCAGATACGCAGTATTTT.

J is TRBJ1-5 and V is TRBV27; D gene uncertain. V was shortened by 4 bases and J by 5 bases, with 9 bases between the two germline ends. The CDR3 has 13 residues. Germline-derived CDR1 and CDR2 are MNHEY and SMNVEV (reference sequence). This CDR3 reads CASSSYLYQPQHF. CDR3 nucleotide sequence: TGTGCCAGCAGTTCGTATTTGTATCAGCCCCAGCATTTT.

This chain joins TRBV9 and TRBJ1-5; no clear D gene. This CDR3 has 15 amino acids. Trimming pared 4 bases from V and 0 bases from J, leaving 11 bases between. Germline CDR1 SGDLS, CDR2 YYNGEE. In DNA, the CDR3 is TGTGCCAGCAGCCGGGCGGTTTATAGCAATCAGCCCCAGCATTTT. Its protein product is CASSRAVYSNQPQHF.

This clone was seen a handful of times. This rearrangement joins TRBV9 to TRBJ2-3; the D is unclear. Germline V gene lookup returns CDR1 SGDLS and CDR2 YYNGEE. The CDR3 is 12 residues long. Deletions cut 4 bases from V and 6 bases from J, with 9 bases between. The CDR3 DNA sequence: TGTGCCAGCAGCCCTCGTGGGGATACGCAGTATTTT. Its protein is CASSPRGDTQYF.

To note about this clone: The junction differs from germline at one of its ends, possibly a read error. V gene TRBV30 combines with J gene TRBJ1-3; D unclear. The CDR3 is 9 residues long. From germline, CDR1 is GTSNPN and CDR2 SVGIG (reference sequence). For the CDR3, the DNA is TGTGCCAACACTGGTGGCGCGTCGTTT. Residues: CANTGGASF.

This chain connects TRBV28 to TRBJ2-7, with D perhaps being TRBD1 or TRBD2 (5 bases each). Deletions cut 4 bases from V and 2 bases from J, with 9 bases between. Germline V gene lookup returns CDR1 MDHEN and CDR2 SYDVKM. The CDR3 runs to 13 residues. CDR3 region: CASSSPGPYEQYF. CDR3 nucleotides: TGTGCCAGCAGTTCTCCGGGGCCCTACGAGCAGTACTTC.

CDR3 sequence: CASSSGPSTDTQYF. In DNA form, the CDR3 reads TGTGCCAGCAGTTCAGGGCCCAGCACAGATACGCAGTATTTT. The genes are TRBV2 and TRBJ2-3, with D possibly matching TRBD1 (5 bases). V lost 5 bases to trimming and J lost 0 bases, with 9 bases between them. The CDR3 sequence is 14 residues long. CDR1 and CDR2 (germline): SNHLY, FYNNEI. Full variable domain (outside the CDR3, taken from reference TRBV2 and TRBJ2-3): EPEVTQTPSHQVTQMGQEVILRCVPISNHLYFYWYRQILGQKVEFLVSFYNNEISEKSEIFDDQFSVERPDGSNFTLKIRSTKLEDSAMYFCASSSGPSTDTQYFGPGTRLTVL.

This clone was found once. V is TRBV5-6 and J is TRBJ1-5; D gene ambiguous. CDR3 length equals 14 residues. Germline values: CDR1 SGHDT, CDR2 YYEEEE. Trimming pared 0 bases from V and 4 bases from J, leaving 8 bases between. This chain's CDR3 is CASSLAILNQPQHF. CDR3 sequence (DNA): TGTGCCAGCAGCTTGGCCATACTAAATCAGCCCCAGCATTTT.

The chain uses TRBV9 and TRBJ2-2, with D possibly matching TRBD2 (5 bases). The V and J ends lost 0 bases and 7 bases respectively, with 16 bases between them. The CDR3 sequence is 16 residues long. CDR1 and CDR2 (germline): SGDLS, YYNGEE. The DNA of the CDR3 is TGTGCCAGCAGCGTAGCTTTGATTCCGGGATTCGGGGAGCTGTTTTTT. This translates into CASSVALIPGFGELFF.